The 20 T cell receptor beta chains below all came from one sample that was sequenced in a study of control samples from healthy donors and cancer patients. The repertoire was sequenced with immunoSEQ multiplex PCR; TCRdb's copy has only in-frame clones and lacks some. Seen here are fewer than 200,000 clones, more than 90% observed once, and the top ten hold over 1.1%. Material for sequencing was blood. These receptors originate from a man younger than 45 in good health.

The chain employs TRBV5-1 and TRBJ2-7, with D uncertain. V lost 3 bases and J 4 bases, leaving 5 bases between the germline ends. The CDR3 spans 11 residues. Germline V CDR1 and CDR2: SGHRS, YFSETQ. CDR3 sequence: CASSSGYEQYF. In nucleotides, the CDR3 is TGCGCCAGCAGCTCCGGTTACGAGCAGTACTTC.

CDR3 sequence reads: CASGPGGTKNIQYF. The CDR3 region has the DNA TGTGCCAGCGGGCCGGGGGGGACCAAAAACATTCAGTACTTC. This rearrangement joins TRBV11-2 to TRBJ2-4; TRBD2 matches 8 bases. The germline CDR1 and CDR2 sequences are SGHAT and FQNNGV. The CDR3 is 14 residues long. V lost 8 bases, J lost 2 bases, and 5 bases stayed unmatched.

The chain couples TRBV6-4 to TRBJ1-5; a possible D gene is TRBD1 (6 bases). This CDR3 has 16 amino acids. Germline V gene lookup returns CDR1 MRHNA and CDR2 SNTAGT. V lost 0 bases and J lost 2, with 11 bases in between. The CDR3 here is CASSDSKGGGNQPQHF. Written as DNA, the CDR3 is TGTGCCAGCAGTGACTCGAAAGGGGGGGGCAATCAGCCCCAGCATTTT.

This clone turned up a few times. This rearrangement joins TRBV7-6 to TRBJ1-3; D is uncertain. Between the trimmed V and J ends, which lost 0 bases and 4 bases, there was a span of 13 bases. Germline-derived CDR1 and CDR2 are SGHVS and FNYEAQ. The CDR3 runs to 16 residues. The CDR3 is CASSLAGGQRGNTIYF. The CDR3 DNA reads as TGTGCCAGCAGCTTAGCAGGAGGTCAGAGGGGAAACACCATATATTTT.

CDR3 DNA sequence: TGCGCCAGCAGCTTCGCGGGAGGGCCCATCAATGAGCAGTTCTTC. It codes for CASSFAGGPINEQFF. V usage is TRBV5-1 and J usage is TRBJ2-1; 9 nucleotides line up with TRBD2. This CDR3 has 15 residues. Germline V lookup: CDR1 SGHRS, CDR2 YFSETQ. After removal of 2 bases from V and 6 bases from J, the junction contained 6 bases not matched to a gene.

The chain uses TRBV5-1 and TRBJ2-1; 10 bases align to TRBD2. CDR3 size: 14 residues. The germline V gene has CDR1 SGHRS and CDR2 YFSETQ. The ends lost 5 bases at V and 8 bases at J; junction bases unmatched: 7. CDR3 coding DNA: TGCGCCAGCAGTCCGGCTAGCGGGAGCCATGAGCAGTTCTTC. It encodes CASSPASGSHEQFF. Complete variable domain (other parts from reference TRBV5-1 and TRBJ2-1): KAGVTQTPRYLIKTRGQQVTLSCSPISGHRSVSWYQQTPGQGLQFLFEYFSETQRNKGNFPGRFSGRQFSNSRSEMNVSTLELGDSALYLCASSPASGSHEQFFGPGTRLTVL.

The chain combines TRBV10-3 with TRBJ2-6; D is undetermined. Trimming removed 0 bases at V and 3 bases at J, with 6 bases between. The CDR3 is 15 residues long. Per the germline V gene, CDR1 is ENHRY and CDR2 is SYGVKD. CDR3 region: CAISESRVGANVLTF. DNA of the CDR3: TGTGCCATCAGTGAGTCAAGGGTTGGGGCCAACGTCCTGACTTTC.

This chain uses TRBV10-3 with TRBJ2-5; D is perhaps TRBD1 (6 bases). In germline, CDR1 is ENHRY, CDR2 SYGVKD. Trimming pared 8 bases from V and 0 bases from J, leaving 10 bases between. The CDR3 consists of 13 residues. CDR3 protein: CAISDSDQETQYF. CDR3 sequence (DNA): TGTGCCATCTCGGACAGCGACCAAGAGACCCAGTACTTC.

The chain uses TRBV27 and TRBJ2-2; no firm D call. Germline values: CDR1 MNHEY, CDR2 SMNVEV (reference sequence). The CDR3 covers 13 residues. Trimming removed 8 bases from V and 1 base from J, with 8 bases in between. This CDR3 is CASALLNTGELFF. The CDR3, as DNA: TGTGCCAGCGCACTACTGAACACCGGGGAGCTGTTTTTT.

This chain connects TRBV6-2 or TRBV6-3 to TRBJ2-5; a weak D match, TRBD2 (6 bases). Germline V gene lookup returns CDR1 MNHEY and CDR2 SVGEGT. This CDR3 is 14 amino acids long. V dropped 0 bases and J dropped 2 bases, with 7 bases sitting between them. The CDR3 here is CASSYSLAQETQYF. Written as DNA, the CDR3 is TGTGCCAGCAGTTACTCACTAGCACAAGAGACCCAGTACTTC.

This chain joins TRBV3-1 (or the pseudogene TRBV3-2) and TRBJ1-1; D call uncertain. CDR1 LGHDT and CDR2 YNNKEL come from the germline V gene (reference sequence). V was trimmed by 4 bases and J by 0 bases, leaving 9 bases between them. The CDR3 is made up of 14 amino acids. As DNA, the CDR3 is TGTGCCAGCAGCCTAAAGGTCTTGAACACTGAAGCTTTCTTT. The encoded protein is CASSLKVLNTEAFF.

The chain has TRBV7-2 and TRBJ1-1; the D is unclear. Per germline, CDR1 SGHTA and CDR2 FQGNSA. The CDR3 is made up of 13 amino acids. V was clipped by 6 bases and J by 4 bases, with 12 bases between them. CDR3 sequence (DNA): TGTGCCAGCAGATTCCCCGGAGCCACTGAAGCTTTCTTT. Amino acid sequence: CASRFPGATEAFF.

This clone appeared once. The V call is TRBV7-9, the J call TRBJ2-1; D perhaps matches TRBD2 (6 bases). Germline V lookup: CDR1 SEHNR, CDR2 FQNEAQ (reference sequence). This CDR3 has 13 residues. The V end was cut by 6 bases, the J end by 5 bases, with 11 bases between. The CDR3 protein is CASRGGLDNEQFF. The CDR3 nucleotides read TGTGCCAGCAGGGGGGGACTTGACAATGAGCAGTTCTTC.

Regarding this clone: One end of the junction is discordant with germline, which a read error may explain. V is TRBV3-1 (or the pseudogene TRBV3-2) and J is TRBJ1-1; 7 nucleotides agree with TRBD1. Germline CDR1 reads LGHDT; CDR2 reads YNNKEL (reference sequence). The CDR3 runs to 15 residues. CDR3 protein: CASSPRQGGNSEAFF. The CDR3 DNA reads TGTGCCAGCAGCCCGAGACAGGGTGGGAACTCTGAAGCTTTCTTT.

The chain's CDR3 is CASSLTGGGTDTQYF. The CDR3 DNA reads TGTGCCAGCAGCCTGACAGGGGGCGGGACAGATACGCAGTATTTT. The V and J genes are TRBV28 and TRBJ2-3, with 10 positions matching TRBD1. V was clipped by 6 bases and J by 3 bases; unmatched bases: 6. This CDR3 contains 15 residues. Germline V gene sequence: CDR1 MDHEN, CDR2 SYDVKM.

The chain employs TRBV29-1 and TRBJ1-1; no firm D call. The V gene's germline CDR1 is SQVTM and CDR2 ANQGSEA. Between the trimmed V and J ends, which lost 6 bases and 1 base, there was a span of 12 bases. This CDR3 is built from 13 residues. For the CDR3, the DNA is TGCAGCGTGGCCCCGGGGTGGAACACTGAAGCTTTCTTT. Its protein product is CSVAPGWNTEAFF.

CDR3 protein: CASSVGNTEAFF. The DNA for the CDR3 is TGTGCCAGCAGTGTAGGGAACACTGAAGCTTTCTTT. The V and J genes are TRBV25-1 and TRBJ1-1, with no clear D. The CDR3 runs to 12 residues. Trimming shortened V by 4 bases and J by 1 base, and 4 bases separated the two germline ends. Germline assignment: CDR1 MGHDK and CDR2 SYGVNS. Full variable domain (rest looked up from reference TRBV25-1 and TRBJ1-1): EADIYQTPRYLVIGTGKKITLECSQTMGHDKMYWYQQDPGMELHLIHYSYGVNSTEKGDLSSESTVSRIRTEHFPLTLESARPSHTSQYLCASSVGNTEAFFGQGTRLTVV.

The V gene is TRBV19, the J gene TRBJ1-4; D might be TRBD1 (5 bases). Germline lookup yields CDR1 LNHDA and CDR2 SQIVND (reference sequence). Trimming pared 6 bases from V and 6 bases from J, leaving 14 bases between. The CDR3 contains 14 residues. CDR3 nucleotides: TGTGCCAGTAGCCACCAGGGAAACCATGAAAAACTGTTTTTT. Residues: CASSHQGNHEKLFF.

The chain employs TRBV19 and TRBJ2-7, with 10 bases identical to TRBD2. This CDR3 region has 12 residues. Trimming took 10 bases from V and 0 from J; bases not matched to a gene: 0. Germline V gives CDR1 LNHDA, CDR2 SQIVND (reference sequence). This CDR3 reads CATSGSSYEQYF. The CDR3 bases are TGTGCCACTAGCGGGAGCTCCTACGAGCAGTACTTC.

The gene calls are TRBV2 and TRBJ2-5, with D unclear. The germline V gene has CDR1 SNHLY and CDR2 FYNNEI. The CDR3 is 12 amino acids. With 0 bases removed from V and 5 bases from J, the gap between germline ends came to 4 bases. The DNA of the CDR3 is TGTGCCAGCAGTGAAGCTGGGGAGACCCAGTACTTC. Translated, it gives CASSEAGETQYF. The full variable domain, its missing parts supplied by reference TRBV2 and TRBJ2-5, is EPEVTQTPSHQVTQMGQEVILRCVPISNHLYFYWYRQILGQKVEFLVSFYNNEISEKSEIFDDQFSVERPDGSNFTLKIRSTKLEDSAMYFCASSEAGETQYFGPGTRLLVL.